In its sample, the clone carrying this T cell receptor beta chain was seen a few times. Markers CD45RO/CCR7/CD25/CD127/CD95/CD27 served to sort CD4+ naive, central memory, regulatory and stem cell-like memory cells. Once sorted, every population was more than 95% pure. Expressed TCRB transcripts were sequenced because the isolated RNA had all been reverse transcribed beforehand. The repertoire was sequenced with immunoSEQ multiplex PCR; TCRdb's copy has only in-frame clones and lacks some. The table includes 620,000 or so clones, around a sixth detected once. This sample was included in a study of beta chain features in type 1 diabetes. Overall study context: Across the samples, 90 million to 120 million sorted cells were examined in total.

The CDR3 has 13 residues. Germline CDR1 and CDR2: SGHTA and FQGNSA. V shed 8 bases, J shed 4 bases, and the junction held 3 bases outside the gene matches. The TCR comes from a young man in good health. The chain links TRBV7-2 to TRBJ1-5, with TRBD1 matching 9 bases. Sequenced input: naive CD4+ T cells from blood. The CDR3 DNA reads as TGTGCCAGCGCTGGGACAGGGAATCAGCCCCAGCATTTT. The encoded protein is CASAGTGNQPQHF.